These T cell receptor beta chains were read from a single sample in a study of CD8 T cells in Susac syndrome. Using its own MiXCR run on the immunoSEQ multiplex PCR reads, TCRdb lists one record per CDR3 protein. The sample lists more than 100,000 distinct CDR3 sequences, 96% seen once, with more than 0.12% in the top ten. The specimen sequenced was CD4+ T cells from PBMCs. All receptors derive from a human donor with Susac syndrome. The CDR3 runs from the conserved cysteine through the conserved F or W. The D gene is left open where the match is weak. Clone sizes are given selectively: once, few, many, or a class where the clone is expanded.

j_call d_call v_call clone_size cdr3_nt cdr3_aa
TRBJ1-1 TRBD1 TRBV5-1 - TGCGCCAGCAGCTTGGTGGTGACAGGGAGGTACACTGAAGCTTTCTTT CASSLVVTGRYTEAFF
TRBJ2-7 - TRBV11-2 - TGTGCCAGCAGCGAACCGTCCTACGAGCAGTACTTC CASSEPSYEQYF
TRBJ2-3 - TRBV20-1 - TGCAGTCCCGGGCCGCCGAACACAGATACGCAGTATTTT CSPGPPNTDTQYF
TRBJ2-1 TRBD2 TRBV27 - TGTGCCAGCAGTTCTCTCACTGTCCTAGCGGAGCCTTACAATGAGCAGTTCTTC CASSSLTVLAEPYNEQFF
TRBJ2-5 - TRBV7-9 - TGTGCCAGCAGCGACGAAGAGACCCAGTACTTC CASSDEETQYF
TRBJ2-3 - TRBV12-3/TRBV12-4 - TGTGCCAGCACCCGGACTCAGACAGATACGCAGTATTTT CASTRTQTDTQYF
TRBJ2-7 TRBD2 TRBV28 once TGTGCCAGCAGTCCAGCTAGCGGGGGCTCCTACGAGCAGTACTTC CASSPASGGSYEQYF
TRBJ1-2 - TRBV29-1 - TGCAGCGTGGGGTCCGAAACCTGGTACACCTTC CSVGSETWYTF
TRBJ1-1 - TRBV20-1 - TGCAGTGCACCCCGGGATCTCAACACTGAAGCTTTCTTT CSAPRDLNTEAFF
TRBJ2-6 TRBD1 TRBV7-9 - TGTGCCAGCAGCCGGACAGGGTTCCTCTCTGGGGCCAACGTCCTGACTTTC CASSRTGFLSGANVLTF
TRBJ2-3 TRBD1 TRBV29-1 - TGCAGCGTTGGGACTCCGGGACAGGGCAACGTGTATACGCAGTATTTT CSVGTPGQGNVYTQYF
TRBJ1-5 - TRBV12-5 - TGTGCTAGTGGTCATGGGGAGAGCAATCAGCCCCAGCATTTT CASGHGESNQPQHF
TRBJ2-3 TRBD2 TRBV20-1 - TGCAGTGCTAGAGGGCTAGCGGGAGGATTGGTGGATACGCAGTATTTT CSARGLAGGLVDTQYF
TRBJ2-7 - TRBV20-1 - TGCAGTGCTAGAGATCAAGGGGGAGGGGGATACGAGCAGTACTTC CSARDQGGGGYEQYF
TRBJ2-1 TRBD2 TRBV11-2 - TGTGCCAGCAGCCCCCGACTAGCGGGAGGGCCTGTTGAGCAGTTCTTC CASSPRLAGGPVEQFF
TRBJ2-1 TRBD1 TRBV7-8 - TGTGCCAGCAGCGCACAGGGGTCCTACAATGAGCAGTTCTTC CASSAQGSYNEQFF
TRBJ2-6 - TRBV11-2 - TGTGCCAGCAGCTTAGGAGTCAGAGGTGGACCGACCTCTGGGGCCAACGTCCTGACTTTC CASSLGVRGGPTSGANVLTF
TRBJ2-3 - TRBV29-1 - TGCAGCGGGGCGACTAGCACAGATACGCAGTATTTT CSGATSTDTQYF
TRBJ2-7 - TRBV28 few TGTGCCAGCAGTCTCGTGGGCTACGAGCAGTACTTC CASSLVGYEQYF
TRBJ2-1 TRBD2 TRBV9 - TGTGCCAGCAGCGTAGGGACTAGCGGGAGGTCGTCCTACAATGAGCAGTTCTTC CASSVGTSGRSSYNEQFF
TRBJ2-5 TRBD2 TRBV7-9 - TGTGCCAGCAGCGCCCGGGGACTAGCGGGAGGTGAAGAGACCCAGTACTTC CASSARGLAGGEETQYF
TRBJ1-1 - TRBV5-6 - TGTGCCAGCAAGACAGGTCCCACAGGGGAAGCTTTCTTT CASKTGPTGEAFF
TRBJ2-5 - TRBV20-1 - TGCAGTGCTAGCAACGGGGTGGAGACCCAGTACTTC CSASNGVETQYF
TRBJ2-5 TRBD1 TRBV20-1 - TGCAGTGCTAGTGCCGGGACAGGGGGCCGAGAGACCCAGTACTTC CSASAGTGGRETQYF
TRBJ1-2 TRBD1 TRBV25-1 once TGTGCCAGCAGTGAAGAACAGGGGTCACCCTTGAGAGGCTATGGCTACACCTTC CASSEEQGSPLRGYGYTF
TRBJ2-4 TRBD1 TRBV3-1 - TGTGCCAGCAGCCCCAGACGGGTAACGACCGGGACAGGGGAAAACATTCAGTACTTC CASSPRRVTTGTGENIQYF
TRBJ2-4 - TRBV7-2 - TGTGCCAGCAGCTTAGCGGTCGGGGGGCTAATTGCCAAAAACATTCAGTACTTC CASSLAVGGLIAKNIQYF
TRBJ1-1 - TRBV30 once TGTGCCTGGAGTTCCAGGAAGAACACTGAAGCTTTCTTT CAWSSRKNTEAFF
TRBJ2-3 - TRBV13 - TGTGCCAGCAGCTTTAGATCGACAACAGATACGCAGTATTTT CASSFRSTTDTQYF